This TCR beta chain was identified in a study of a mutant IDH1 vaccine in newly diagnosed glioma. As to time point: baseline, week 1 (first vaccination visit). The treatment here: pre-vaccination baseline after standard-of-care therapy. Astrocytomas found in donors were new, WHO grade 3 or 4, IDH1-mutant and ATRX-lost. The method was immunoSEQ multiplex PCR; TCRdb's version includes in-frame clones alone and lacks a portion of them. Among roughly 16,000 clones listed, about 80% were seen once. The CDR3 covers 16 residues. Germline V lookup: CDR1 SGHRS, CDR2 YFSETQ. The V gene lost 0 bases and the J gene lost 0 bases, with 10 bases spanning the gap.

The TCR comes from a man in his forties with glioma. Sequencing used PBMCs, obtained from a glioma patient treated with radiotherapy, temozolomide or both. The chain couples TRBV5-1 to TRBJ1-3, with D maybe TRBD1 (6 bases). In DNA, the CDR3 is TGCGCCAGCAGCTTGGGGTCGACAGGCTCTGGAAACACCATATATTTT. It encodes CASSLGSTGSGNTIYF.